What follows is one T cell receptor (beta chain) and its context. Libraries were prepared by immunoSEQ multiplex PCR; TCRdb keeps only in-frame clonotypes and omits some of them. The sample holds hundreds of thousands of clones; approximately 90% are singletons and the top ten take around 4%. The CDR3 has 14 amino acids. V shed 11 bases and J shed 1 base, with 16 bases lying between them. Germline CDR1 reads KGHDR; CDR2 reads SFDVKD. The record originates from a study of blood T cell repertoires in COVID-19. The specimen was PBMCs or T cells enriched from blood (not recorded which). This sequence originates from a man younger than 40 who had recovered from COVID-19. The genes are TRBV24-1 and TRBJ1-1; maybe TRBD1 (5 bases). The CDR3 DNA reads as TGTGCCATCGACCGGCGGGGGGAGAACACTGAAGCTTTCTTT. Translating it yields CAIDRRGENTEAFF.